A selection of T cell receptor beta chains follows, all from one sample in a study of T cell repertoires in cytomegalovirus infection. TCRdb analysed the reads with MiXCR anew, one entry per CDR3 protein. This sample has roughly 60,000 distinct CDR3 sequences, with 25% to 40% found just once. Antigens of these TCRs are unknown. Input material: PBMCs, sequenced either directly or after in vitro stimulation (not recorded which). These receptors were taken from a human donor in good health (CMV status not recorded). Some clones in this sample may be carry-over from other donors' samples. The CDR3 runs from the conserved cysteine through the conserved F or W. A D gene is named only where the DNA matches it firmly. Clone size is stated in some rows and not others, as once, few, many or a class when expanded.

size | J | D | V | CDR3 | DNA
few | TRBJ1-1 | TRBD1 | TRBV10-3 | CAISATGGYTEAFF | TGTGCCATCAGTGCCACAGGGGGTTACACTGAAGCTTTCTTT
NA | TRBJ1-1 | TRBD1 | TRBV5-4 | CASSGQGSEAFF | TGTGCCAGCAGCGGACAGGGTTCTGAAGCTTTCTTT
NA | TRBJ1-3 | NA | TRBV5-1 | CASSPGPTTADSTGNTIYF | TGCGCCAGCAGCCCGGGACCCACGACGGCAGACAGTACTGGAAACACCATATATTTT
many | TRBJ1-1 | NA | TRBV6-1 | CASSEWTASNTEAFF | TGTGCCAGCAGTGAATGGACAGCCTCCAACACTGAAGCTTTCTTT
NA | TRBJ2-6 | TRBD2 | TRBV7-2 | CASSWGPGVSGGYSGANVLTF | TGTGCCAGCAGCTGGGGGCCCGGGGTCAGCGGGGGCTACTCTGGGGCCAACGTCCTGACTTTC
NA | TRBJ2-7 | NA | TRBV19 | CASSIQSSSYEQYF | TGTGCCAGTAGTATCCAATCTAGCAGTTACGAGCAGTACTTC
few | TRBJ2-1 | TRBD2 | TRBV12-3/TRBV12-4 | CASSLGTSGYYEQFF | TGTGCCAGCAGTTTAGGGACTAGCGGCTACTATGAGCAGTTCTTC
NA | TRBJ2-3 | TRBD2 | TRBV12-3/TRBV12-4 | CASSLAGGWTDTQYF | TGTGCCAGCAGTTTGGCGGGGGGCTGGACAGATACGCAGTATTTT
NA | TRBJ2-1 | TRBD2 | TRBV3-1 | CASSQRGLARYYNEQFF | TGTGCCAGCAGCCAGAGGGGACTAGCGAGATACTACAATGAGCAGTTCTTC
few | TRBJ2-7 | TRBD2 | TRBV6-1 | CASSESTGSIAGIYEQYF | TGTGCCAGCAGTGAGTCGACAGGATCCATAGCGGGAATCTACGAGCAGTACTTC
NA | TRBJ2-5 | TRBD1 | TRBV7-9 | CASSLQGAEETQYF | TGTGCCAGCAGCTTGCAGGGGGCAGAGGAGACCCAGTACTTC
NA | TRBJ1-3 | NA | TRBV20-1 | CSATRTQGNTIYF | TGCAGTGCAACGAGGACGCAAGGAAACACCATATATTTT
NA | TRBJ2-2 | TRBD2 | TRBV11-2 | CASSSGRGTGGELFF | TGTGCCAGCAGCTCGGGGCGGGGGACGGGCGGGGAGCTGTTTTTT
few | TRBJ2-7 | TRBD1 | TRBV15 | CATSRGTGGPYEQYF | TGTGCCACCAGCAGGGGGACAGGGGGCCCCTACGAGCAGTACTTC
few | TRBJ1-1 | NA | TRBV28 | CASGGNTEAFF | TGTGCCAGCGGGGGGAACACTGAAGCTTTCTTT